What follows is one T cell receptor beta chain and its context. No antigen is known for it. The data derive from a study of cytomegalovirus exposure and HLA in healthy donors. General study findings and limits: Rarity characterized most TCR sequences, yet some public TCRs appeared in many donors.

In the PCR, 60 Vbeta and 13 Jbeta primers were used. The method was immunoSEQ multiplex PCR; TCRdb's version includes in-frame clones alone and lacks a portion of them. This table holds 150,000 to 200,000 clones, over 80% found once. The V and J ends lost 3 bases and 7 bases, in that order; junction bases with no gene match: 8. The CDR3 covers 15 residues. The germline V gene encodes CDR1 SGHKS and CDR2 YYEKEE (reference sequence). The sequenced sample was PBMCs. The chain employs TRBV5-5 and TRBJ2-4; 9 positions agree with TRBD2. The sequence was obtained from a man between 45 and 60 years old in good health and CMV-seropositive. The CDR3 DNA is TGTGCCAGCAGCTCCTTAGCGGGAGCCTTGAACATTCAGTACTTC. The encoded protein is CASSSLAGALNIQYF.